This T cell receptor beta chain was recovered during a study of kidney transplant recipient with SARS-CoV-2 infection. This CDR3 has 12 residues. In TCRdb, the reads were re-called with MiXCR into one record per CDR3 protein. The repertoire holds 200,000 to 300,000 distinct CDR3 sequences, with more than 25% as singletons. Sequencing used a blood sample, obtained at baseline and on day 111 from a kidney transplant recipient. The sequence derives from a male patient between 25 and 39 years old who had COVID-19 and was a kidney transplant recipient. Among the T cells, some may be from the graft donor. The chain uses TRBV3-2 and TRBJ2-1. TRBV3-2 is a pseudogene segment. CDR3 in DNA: TGTGCCAGCAGCCAAGCTAGGAATGAGCAGTTCTTC. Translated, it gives CASSQARNEQFF.